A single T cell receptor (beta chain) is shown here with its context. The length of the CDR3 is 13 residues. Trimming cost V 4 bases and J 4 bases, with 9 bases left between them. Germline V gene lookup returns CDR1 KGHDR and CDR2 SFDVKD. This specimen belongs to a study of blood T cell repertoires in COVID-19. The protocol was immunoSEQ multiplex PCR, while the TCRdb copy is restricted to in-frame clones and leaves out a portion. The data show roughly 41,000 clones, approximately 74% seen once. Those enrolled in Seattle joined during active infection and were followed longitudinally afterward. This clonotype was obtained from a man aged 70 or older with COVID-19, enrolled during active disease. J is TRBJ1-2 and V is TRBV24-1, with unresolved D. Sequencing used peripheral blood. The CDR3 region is CATSDPAGYGYTF. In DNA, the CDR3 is TGTGCCACCAGTGACCCGGCGGGCTATGGCTACACCTTC.